A single sample is the source of the 26 T cell receptor beta chains below, sequenced in a study of T cell repertoires in cytomegalovirus infection. MiXCR was run by TCRdb on the reads, yielding one entry per CDR3 protein. The table shows roughly 570,000 distinct CDR3 sequences, with just under 40% occurring only once. These TCRs are of unknown antigen specificity. The sequencing here drew on cultured PBMCs, taken from culture after CMV antigen stimulation. The receptors were gathered from a human donor in good health (CMV status not recorded). Some clones in this sample may be carry-over from other donors' samples.

This clonotype came up a few times. This chain links TRBV7-2 with TRBJ2-3; 8 bases agree with TRBD2. The CDR3 runs 15 residues. Germline V gives CDR1 SGHTA, CDR2 FQGNSA. CDR3 amino acids: CAIVRGAGRTDTQYF. Here the CDR3 DNA reads TGTGCGATCGTGCGGGGGGCGGGACGAACAGATACGCAGTATTTT.

This clonotype has more than one count but fewer than ten. This sequence joins TRBV7-2 and TRBJ1-2; possibly TRBD1 for D (5 bases). CDR1 and CDR2 from the germline V gene are SGHTA and FQGNSA. V was clipped by 5 bases and J by 7 bases, with 8 bases between them. The CDR3 runs 11 residues. The CDR3: CASSRDSGYTF. CDR3 DNA: TGTGCCAGCAGCCGGGACTCTGGCTACACCTTC. Based on the CDR3 plus reference TRBV7-2 and TRBJ1-2, the full variable domain is GAGVSQSPSNKVTEKGKDVELRCDPISGHTALYWYRQSLGQGLEFLIYFQGNSAPDKSGLPSDRFSAERTGGSVSTLTIQRTQQEDSAVYLCASSRDSGYTFGSGTRLTVV.

The chain carries TRBV10-3 and TRBJ2-7; 7 positions match TRBD1. The CDR3 is made up of 15 amino acids. V lost 2 bases to trimming and J lost 0 bases; unmatched junction nucleotides: 4. Germline-derived CDR1 and CDR2 are ENHRY and SYGVKD. CDR3 bases: TGTGCCATCAGTGAGGGGGACAGAGCCTCCTACGAGCAGTACTTC. The encoded protein is CAISEGDRASYEQYF.

This clonotype was seen at least ten times. This chain uses TRBV7-6 with TRBJ2-1; the D gene could be TRBD1 or TRBD2 (6 bases each). CDR1 SGHVS and CDR2 FNYEAQ come from the germline V gene. The CDR3 is 13 amino acids. With 5 bases removed from V and 8 bases from J, the gap between germline ends came to 13 bases. In nucleotides, the CDR3 is TGTGCCAGCAGCCCCACAGGGAGGTATGAGCAGTTCTTC. This sequence encodes CASSPTGRYEQFF.

The chain combines TRBV7-2 with TRBJ2-2; 8 bases align to TRBD2. The CDR3 consists of 16 residues. Looked up from germline, CDR1 is SGHTA and CDR2 is FQGNSA. V shed 0 bases and J 3 bases; nucleotides not matched to a gene: 3. DNA of the CDR3: TGTGCCAGCAGCTTAGCGACGGGAGGGCACACCGGGGAGCTGTTTTTT. Translation gives CASSLATGGHTGELFF.

This clonotype showed up just a few times. This rearrangement joins TRBV6-1 to TRBJ2-7; TRBD1 agrees at 9 bases. Germline assignment: CDR1 MNHNS and CDR2 SASEGT. The CDR3 loop spans 16 amino acids. After removal of 2 bases from V and 4 bases from J, the junction contained 9 bases not matched to a gene. Here the CDR3 DNA reads TGTGCCAGCAGTGAAACATGGCGGGACAGGGTGTACGAGCAGTACTTC. Residues: CASSETWRDRVYEQYF.

The chain uses TRBV7-2 and TRBJ1-1, with D perhaps matching TRBD1 (5 bases). The ends were cut back, 5 bases at V and 5 bases at J, with 21 bases in the middle. This CDR3 spans 16 amino acids. Germline V CDR1 and CDR2: SGHTA, FQGNSA. Here the CDR3 reads CASSPQLGGGVTEAFF. The CDR3 DNA reads TGTGCCAGCAGCCCCCAACTCGGGGGAGGGGTGACTGAAGCTTTCTTT. Complete variable domain (other parts from reference TRBV7-2 and TRBJ1-1): GAGVSQSPSNKVTEKGKDVELRCDPISGHTALYWYRQSLGQGLEFLIYFQGNSAPDKSGLPSDRFSAERTGGSVSTLTIQRTQQEDSAVYLCASSPQLGGGVTEAFFGQGTRLTVV.

CDR3 protein: CASRLSGGNEQFF. CDR3 nucleotide sequence: TGTGCCAGCAGACTTAGCGGGGGGAATGAGCAGTTCTTC. V usage is TRBV12-3 or TRBV12-4 and J usage is TRBJ2-1; 10 bases are a match to TRBD2. The CDR3 totals 13 residues. The ends lost 6 bases at V and 7 bases at J; junction bases unmatched: 3.

This clonotype appeared many times. The chain uses TRBV7-8 and TRBJ2-2; D not resolved. The ends were cut back, 5 bases at V and 6 bases at J, with 4 bases in the middle. The CDR3 has 11 residues. Per the germline V gene, CDR1 is SGHVS and CDR2 is FQNEAQ. In DNA, the CDR3 is TGTGCCAGCAGCCCCCCCGGGGAGCTGTTTTTT. Translation gives CASSPPGELFF.

The V and J genes are TRBV12-3 or TRBV12-4 and TRBJ2-1, with a possible D match to TRBD2 (7 bases). CDR3 length equals 13 residues. The V end lost 8 bases, the J end lost 5 bases, and 13 bases lay between the germline ends. The CDR3 spells CASRGGGNNEQFF. CDR3 nucleotides: TGTGCCAGCCGAGGGGGGGGTAACAATGAGCAGTTCTTC.

The J gene is TRBJ2-1, the V gene TRBV6-2 or TRBV6-3; no clear D gene. Trimming removed 2 bases from V and 6 bases from J, with 11 bases in between. The V gene's germline CDR1 is MNHEY and CDR2 SVGEGT. The CDR3 covers 14 residues. CDR3 in DNA: TGTGCCAGCAGTTACGACGATTACTCCAATGAGCAGTTCTTC. This codes for CASSYDDYSNEQFF.

This clonotype appeared a few times. This chain connects TRBV7-9 to TRBJ1-2; 10 bases line up with TRBD1. Germline V gives CDR1 SEHNR, CDR2 FQNEAQ (reference sequence). CDR3 size: 17 residues. With 4 bases clipped from V and 4 bases from J, the junction kept 12 bases outside the gene matches. This chain's CDR3 is CASSSEGDRGRGYGYTF. The CDR3, as DNA: TGTGCCAGCAGCTCCGAAGGGGACAGGGGACGTGGCTATGGCTACACCTTC.

CDR3 sequence (DNA): TGTGCCATCAGGGGAACCCAGGGGGAAAGTGTAGATACGCAGTATTTT. It encodes CAIRGTQGESVDTQYF. The chain uses TRBV10-3 and TRBJ2-3, with 7 bases fitting TRBD1. V trimming: 6 bases; J trimming: 5 bases; junction bases outside the gene matches: 14. CDR1 is ENHRY and CDR2 is SYGVKD in the germline V gene. This CDR3 comprises 16 residues.

The table lists this clonotype with many counts. The J gene is TRBJ2-7, the V gene TRBV7-2, with D tentatively TRBD1 or TRBD2 (5 bases each). V lost 1 base and J 1 base, leaving 17 bases between the germline ends. CDR3 length equals 17 residues. Germline V gene lookup returns CDR1 SGHTA and CDR2 FQGNSA. The CDR3 DNA reads TGTGCCAGCAGCTTAGTGGGGCGGCCTGGGGAGTCCTACGAGCAGTACTTC. Protein: CASSLVGRPGESYEQYF.

The table lists this clonotype with a few counts. The rearrangement links TRBV7-2 to TRBJ2-6; D ambiguous. V was trimmed by 3 bases and J by 0 bases, leaving 6 bases between them. Germline V gives CDR1 SGHTA, CDR2 FQGNSA. The CDR3 consists of 15 residues. The CDR3 loop is CASSLMGSGANVLTF. DNA for the CDR3: TGTGCCAGCAGCTTGATGGGCTCTGGGGCCAACGTCCTGACTTTC.

This clonotype showed up just once. This sequence joins TRBV5-6 and TRBJ2-7, with TRBD1 as a possible D gene (5 bases). CDR3 length equals 14 residues. In germline, CDR1 is SGHDT, CDR2 YYEEEE. The V and J ends lost 4 bases and 3 bases respectively, with 14 bases between them. The CDR3 spells CASSPTTGHYEQYF. In nucleotides, the CDR3 is TGTGCCAGCAGCCCGACCACCGGACACTACGAGCAGTACTTC.

The V and J genes are TRBV20-1 and TRBJ2-1; 8 bases are a match to TRBD1. The V gene end was trimmed by 6 bases and the J gene end by 7 bases; junction bases not matched to a gene: 17. This CDR3 comprises 16 residues. CDR1 DFQATT and CDR2 SNEGSKA come from the germline V gene (reference sequence). CDR3 residues: CSARPYTGGPLNEQFF. In DNA, the CDR3 is TGCAGTGCCCGCCCTTATACAGGGGGACCTCTAAATGAGCAGTTCTTC.

The gene calls are TRBV10-3 and TRBJ1-2; D is perhaps TRBD1 (6 bases). With 0 bases removed from V and 6 bases from J, the gap between germline ends came to 17 bases. The CDR3 spans 16 residues. In germline, CDR1 is ENHRY, CDR2 SYGVKD. CDR3 in amino acids: CAISESGGVGDDGYTF. The CDR3 region has the DNA TGTGCCATCAGTGAGTCCGGGGGCGTTGGAGATGATGGCTACACCTTC.

This clonotype occurred once. J is TRBJ2-1 and V is TRBV12-3 or TRBV12-4; 14 bases are a match to TRBD2. Trimming cost V 6 bases and J 8 bases; bases outside gene matches: 3. The CDR3 runs 14 residues. The CDR3 DNA is TGTGCCAGCAGGACTAGCGGGAGGGTCGATGAGCAGTTCTTC. It translates to CASRTSGRVDEQFF.

The J gene is TRBJ1-2, the V gene TRBV11-3, with 10 bases identical to TRBD1. This CDR3 has 13 residues. The V and J ends lost 5 bases and 8 bases, in that order; junction bases with no gene match: 5. The V gene's germline CDR1 is SGHNT and CDR2 YENEEA. The CDR3 reads CASSPDRGRGYTF. The CDR3 bases are TGTGCCAGCAGCCCGGACAGGGGGAGAGGCTACACCTTC.

This chain joins TRBV7-8 and TRBJ2-5; 9 positions match TRBD2. CDR1 and CDR2 (germline): SGHVS, FQNEAQ. Unmatched junction bases numbered 3, after V lost 4 bases and J lost 0 bases. The CDR3 is made up of 15 amino acids. CDR3 amino acids: CASSSSGRNQETQYF. For the CDR3, the DNA is TGTGCCAGCAGCTCGAGCGGGAGGAACCAAGAGACCCAGTACTTC.

V usage is TRBV7-2 and J usage is TRBJ2-7; the D gene is possibly TRBD2 (5 bases). Trimming removed 5 bases from V and 0 bases from J, with 11 bases in between. The CDR3 is 14 amino acids. Germline CDR1 SGHTA, CDR2 FQGNSA. The CDR3 spells CASSLDLNSYEQYF. The CDR3 DNA follows: TGTGCCAGCAGCCTGGACTTAAACTCCTACGAGCAGTACTTC.

This clonotype was recorded at least ten times. V usage is TRBV7-2 and J usage is TRBJ2-7, with 9 bases that match TRBD1. CDR1 and CDR2 from the germline V gene are SGHTA and FQGNSA. The ends lost 5 bases at V and 0 bases at J; junction bases unmatched: 8. The CDR3 is 16 residues long. In DNA, the CDR3 is TGTGCCAGCAGCGCCCCACGGGACAGGGTCTCCTACGAGCAGTACTTC. Its translation: CASSAPRDRVSYEQYF.

The rearrangement links TRBV11-1 to TRBJ1-1; D gene unclear. There are 15 residues in the CDR3. With 5 bases removed from V and 4 bases from J, the gap between germline ends came to 17 bases. Looked up from germline, CDR1 is SGHAT and CDR2 is FQDESV (reference sequence). Here the CDR3 reads CASSHVAHRGTEAFF. CDR3 nucleotides: TGTGCCAGCAGCCACGTTGCACACCGGGGCACTGAAGCTTTCTTT.

The gene calls are TRBV4-3 and TRBJ2-3, with D perhaps TRBD1 or TRBD2 (5 bases each). Trimming removed 4 bases at V and 3 bases at J, with 14 bases between. Germline loops: CDR1 LGHNA, CDR2 YSLEER. The CDR3 loop spans 15 amino acids. The CDR3 bases are TGCGCCAGCAGCCCCCCGGCAGGGAGAACAGATACGCAGTATTTT. Its protein is CASSPPAGRTDTQYF.

The chain recombines TRBV20-1 with TRBJ2-7; TRBD1 might be the D (5 bases). Germline CDR1 and CDR2: DFQATT and SNEGSKA (reference sequence). The V end was cut by 5 bases, the J end by 0 bases, with 11 bases between. This CDR3 has 13 residues. The CDR3 nucleotides read TGCAGTGCTGATGACAGTCACTCCTACGAGCAGTACTTC. This gives the protein CSADDSHSYEQYF.